What follows is one T cell receptor beta chain and its context. Germline V gene sequence: CDR1 MNHEY, CDR2 SVGAGI. The V gene lost 8 bases and the J gene lost 5 bases, with 15 bases spanning the gap. This CDR3 spans 14 amino acids. The data originate from a study of CD8 T cells in Susac syndrome. Reverse transcription of about 0.5 to 1 ug RNA was performed with random hexamers. An immunoSEQ multiplex PCR generated amplified TCR beta CDR3 products spanning 54 Vbeta and 13 Jbeta. Via MiXCR, TCRdb re-called the immunoSEQ multiplex PCR reads, giving one row per CDR3 protein. The repertoire holds over 95,000 distinct CDR3 sequences, 85% to 95% seen once, with about 0.12% in the top ten. TCR beta sequences were obtained from blood CD8+ and CD4+ T cells. TEMRA cells were FACS-enriched, with CD8+ and CD4+ T cells isolated negatively.

The clonotype comes from a human donor in good health. The chain has TRBV6-5 and TRBJ2-2; D might be TRBD2 (5 bases). Sequences were obtained from CD8+ T cells from PBMCs. The CDR3 region has the DNA TGTGCCAGCGGGGTTTCTCGGGGTACCGGGGAGCTGTTTTTT. As protein: CASGVSRGTGELFF.